Presented here are 25 T cell receptor beta chains from one specimen sequenced in a study of somatic mutations in cytotoxic T cells in rheumatoid arthritis. Sequencing was performed with immunoSEQ multiplex PCR; in TCRdb, only in-frame clones are kept and a portion is missing. Altogether under 9,000 clones are present, approximately 90% being singletons, with the ten largest covering 20% to 30%. The material sequenced was CD8+ T cells sorted from blood. The receptors come from a woman in her 70s with rheumatoid arthritis.

This chain links TRBV13 with TRBJ1-3, with a weak D call TRBD1 (5 bases). Germline V CDR1 and CDR2: PRHDT, FYEKMQ (reference sequence). Trimming pared 5 bases from V and 0 bases from J, leaving 14 bases between. This CDR3 has 16 residues. CDR3 nucleotides: TGTGCCAGCAGCACACCCAGGGCGGCCTCTGGAAACACCATATATTTT. Translating gives CASSTPRAASGNTIYF.

The genes are TRBV11-3 and TRBJ2-3; D is perhaps TRBD1 or TRBD2 (6 bases each). V was shortened by 5 bases and J by 6 bases, with 18 bases between the two germline ends. CDR1 is SGHNT and CDR2 is YENEEA in the germline V gene. This CDR3 is built from 15 residues. CDR3 sequence reads: CASSLGGLGRDTQYF. CDR3 DNA sequence: TGTGCCAGCAGCCTAGGGGGACTCGGCCGGGATACGCAGTATTTT.

The rearrangement joins TRBV7-9 to TRBJ2-1, with 9 bases lining up with TRBD1. In germline, CDR1 is SEHNR, CDR2 FQNEAQ (reference sequence). Trimming at V came to 4 bases and at J to 2 bases, leaving 6 bases not matched to a gene. The CDR3 runs 16 residues. The CDR3 nucleotides read TGTGCCAGCAGCTCCCGACAGGGGGTAACCTACAATGAGCAGTTCTTC. Translating gives CASSSRQGVTYNEQFF. The variable domain in full, with the rest retrieved from reference TRBV7-9 and TRBJ2-1, is DTGVSQNPRHKITKRGQNVTFRCDPISEHNRLYWYRQTLGQGPEFLTYFQNEAQLEKSRLLSDRFSAERPKGSFSTLEIQRTEQGDSAMYLCASSSRQGVTYNEQFFGPGTRLTVL.

The chain couples TRBV7-9 to TRBJ2-3; TRBD1 is a possible D gene (5 bases). This CDR3 region has 12 residues. Germline V CDR1 and CDR2: SEHNR, FQNEAQ (reference sequence). V lost 4 bases and J 6 bases, leaving 8 bases between the germline ends. The CDR3 DNA sequence: TGTGCCAGCAGCTATGGGGCCGATACGCAGTATTTT. It specifies CASSYGADTQYF.

The chain couples TRBV20-1 to TRBJ1-1; TRBD1 matches 7 bases. The length of the CDR3 is 11 residues. V was pared by 6 bases and J by 8 bases, with 6 bases of the junction left unmatched. Germline V gene sequence: CDR1 DFQATT, CDR2 SNEGSKA (reference sequence). DNA for the CDR3: TGCAGTGCCCCCATACAGGGGGAAGCTTTCTTT. It yields the protein CSAPIQGEAFF.

This clone has only a few counts. The chain recombines TRBV6-5 with TRBJ2-1; no firm D call. The CDR3 sequence is 16 residues long. Germline V lookup: CDR1 MNHEY, CDR2 SVGAGI. The V end lost 2 bases, the J end lost 0 bases, and 11 bases lay between the germline ends. The CDR3 region is CASSYTDSSSYNEQFF. The CDR3 DNA is TGTGCCAGCAGTTACACCGACTCGAGCTCCTACAATGAGCAGTTCTTC.

This chain joins TRBV9 and TRBJ2-3; TRBD2 aligns across 8 bases. The junction had 13 bases not matched to a gene; V was cut back by 1 base and J by 0 bases. CDR1 and CDR2 from the germline V gene are SGDLS and YYNGEE. The CDR3 has 19 amino acids. The CDR3 here is CASSVPGGQRATSTDTQYF. CDR3 in DNA: TGTGCCAGCAGCGTACCGGGGGGGCAAAGGGCGACTAGCACAGATACGCAGTATTTT.

The genes are TRBV7-8 and TRBJ2-7; D may be TRBD2 (6 bases). Deletions cut 2 bases from V and 3 bases from J, with 11 bases between. Germline V gives CDR1 SGHVS, CDR2 FQNEAQ. The CDR3 runs 14 residues. DNA of the CDR3: TGTGCCAGCAGCTTAAGTCGGGGGTTCTACGAGCAGTACTTC. Encoded protein: CASSLSRGFYEQYF.

This chain joins TRBV27 and TRBJ2-5; 8 bases line up with TRBD1. The CDR3 totals 17 residues. V gave up 4 bases and J gave up 5 bases; unmatched junction bases: 15. Germline V gene lookup returns CDR1 MNHEY and CDR2 SMNVEV (reference sequence). Here the CDR3 DNA reads TGTGCCAGCAGTTCCCCGGAGGGCAGGGGGCGCCGGGAGACCCAGTACTTC. It yields the protein CASSSPEGRGRRETQYF.

The rearrangement links TRBV5-6 to TRBJ2-1, with 8 bases identical to TRBD2. The CDR3 sequence is 13 residues long. Per germline, CDR1 SGHDT and CDR2 YYEEEE. The V and J ends lost 3 bases and 9 bases, in that order; junction bases with no gene match: 5. Here the CDR3 DNA reads TGTGCCAGCAGCTCCGGACTAGCCAGTGAGCAGTTCTTC. Residues: CASSSGLASEQFF.

The chain couples TRBV14 to TRBJ2-5, with D perhaps TRBD2 (5 bases). The CDR3 loop spans 15 amino acids. Germline-derived CDR1 and CDR2 are SGHDN and FVKESK. The V end lost 2 bases, the J end lost 1 base, and 11 bases lay between the germline ends. The CDR3 region is CASSQTLSGQETQYF. The CDR3 bases are TGTGCCAGCAGCCAAACGCTCAGCGGCCAAGAGACCCAGTACTTC. The whole variable domain, remainder taken from reference TRBV14 and TRBJ2-5, is EAGVTQFPSHSVIEKGQTVTLRCDPISGHDNLYWYRRVMGKEIKFLLHFVKESKQDESGMPNNRFLAERTGGTYSTLKVQPAELEDSGVYFCASSQTLSGQETQYFGPGTRLLVL.

The rearrangement links TRBV5-1 to TRBJ2-2, with 7 bases matching TRBD1. The junction had 6 bases not matched to a gene; V was cut back by 4 bases and J by 3 bases. Germline V gene sequence: CDR1 SGHRS, CDR2 YFSETQ. CDR3 size: 15 residues. As DNA, the CDR3 is TGCGCCAGCAGCGTCGACAGGGATTACACCGGGGAGCTGTTTTTT. Its protein product is CASSVDRDYTGELFF.

The V and J genes are TRBV27 and TRBJ2-7; 12 positions match TRBD2. Germline CDR1 reads MNHEY; CDR2 reads SMNVEV (reference sequence). The CDR3 sequence is 16 residues long. V was pared by 0 bases and J by 0 bases, with 0 bases of the junction left unmatched. The CDR3 DNA is TGTGCCAGCAGTTTATCGACTAGCGGGAGCTCCTACGAGCAGTACTTC. This encodes CASSLSTSGSSYEQYF.

CDR3 region: CASSQDPQPLAGGGNEQFF. The CDR3 bases are TGCGCCAGCAGCCAAGATCCCCAACCGCTAGCGGGGGGCGGGAATGAGCAGTTCTTC. The V call is TRBV4-3, the J call TRBJ2-1; 11 bases agree with TRBD2. Germline lookup yields CDR1 LGHNA and CDR2 YSLEER. This CDR3 has 19 amino acids. J was trimmed by 7 bases and V by 0 bases; bases with no gene match: 14.

This clone was found once. J is TRBJ2-7 and V is TRBV29-1; 13 bases agree with TRBD2. This CDR3 spans 13 amino acids. Germline values: CDR1 SQVTM, CDR2 ANQGSEA. The V and J ends lost 4 bases and 6 bases, in that order; junction bases with no gene match: 3. Here the CDR3 reads CSVGTSGRGEQYF. The CDR3 nucleotides are TGCAGCGTTGGGACTAGCGGGAGAGGCGAGCAGTACTTC.

This chain connects TRBV7-9 to TRBJ1-2, with D tentatively TRBD1 (6 bases). Trimming took off 4 bases at V and 5 bases at J, with 17 bases between the two ends. Germline lookup yields CDR1 SEHNR and CDR2 FQNEAQ (reference sequence). CDR3 size: 15 residues. Written as DNA, the CDR3 is TGTGCCAGCAGCTCGGAGGCAGGGGAAGGGTATGGCTACACCTTC. Protein product: CASSSEAGEGYGYTF.

This CDR3 is CSVLLADTQYF. The CDR3 region has the DNA TGCAGCGTTCTCCTAGCAGATACGCAGTATTTT. The rearrangement uses TRBV29-1 and TRBJ2-3; no definite D call. With 5 bases removed from V and 4 bases from J, the gap between germline ends came to 7 bases. The CDR3 has 11 residues. Germline V gene data show CDR1 as SQVTM and CDR2 as ANQGSEA.

The chain uses TRBV7-2 and TRBJ2-1; D ambiguous. V lost 7 bases and J lost 2, with 15 bases in between. In germline, CDR1 is SGHTA, CDR2 FQGNSA. This CDR3 contains 15 residues. The DNA for the CDR3 is TGTGCCAGCATCGCTTACGGCGGAGCCTACAATGAGCAGTTCTTC. Its translation is CASIAYGGAYNEQFF.

V usage is TRBV7-6 and J usage is TRBJ2-7; 8 bases line up with TRBD2. This CDR3 spans 13 amino acids. Looked up from germline, CDR1 is SGHVS and CDR2 is FNYEAQ. Unmatched junction bases numbered 6, after V lost 5 bases and J lost 6 bases. The CDR3 DNA follows: TGTGCCAGCAGCCCCGGGGGGGTAGGCGAGCAGTACTTC. Translating gives CASSPGGVGEQYF.

The table lists this clone with a count of one. The gene calls are TRBV10-2 and TRBJ2-1; TRBD1 might be the D (5 bases). This CDR3 is 12 amino acids long. Germline-derived CDR1 and CDR2 are WSHSY and SAAADI. V was clipped by 5 bases and J by 7 bases, with 9 bases between them. As DNA, the CDR3 is TGCGCCAGCAGTTACAGGATTAATGAGCAGTTCTTC. This gives the protein CASSYRINEQFF.

The DNA for the CDR3 is TGTGCCTCCCTCGGGGGTGCATTTGGCTACACCTTC. This codes for CASLGGAFGYTF. This chain joins TRBV7-9 and TRBJ1-2; D is perhaps TRBD1 (5 bases). CDR1 is SEHNR, CDR2 FQNEAQ, per germline (reference sequence). This CDR3 region has 12 residues. V gave up 11 bases and J gave up 7 bases, with 17 bases separating them.

The J gene is TRBJ2-7, the V gene TRBV13; 9 bases are shared with TRBD2. There are 14 residues in the CDR3. Germline V CDR1 and CDR2: PRHDT, FYEKMQ (reference sequence). J lost 6 bases, V lost 2 bases, and 5 bases had no gene match. The CDR3 sequence: CASSLSLAGSEQYF. The CDR3 bases are TGTGCCAGCAGCTTAAGCCTAGCGGGAAGCGAGCAGTACTTC.

J is TRBJ2-5 and V is TRBV9; D perhaps matches TRBD1 (6 bases). CDR3 length: 14 residues. Germline V lookup: CDR1 SGDLS, CDR2 YYNGEE. V was cut by 3 bases and J by 0 bases, with 9 bases left in between. DNA of the CDR3: TGTGCCAGCAGCGCCCCAGGGGACCAAGAGACCCAGTACTTC. It specifies CASSAPGDQETQYF.

The J gene is TRBJ2-7, the V gene TRBV5-5, with a weak D call TRBD1 (5 bases). The CDR3 length is 15 residues. Germline CDR1 reads SGHKS; CDR2 reads YYEKEE (reference sequence). The V end was cut by 1 base, the J end by 3 bases, with 14 bases between. CDR3 loop: CASSLQGPTSYEQYF. As DNA, the CDR3 is TGTGCCAGCAGCTTGCAGGGCCCGACCAGCTACGAGCAGTACTTC.

CDR3 nucleotides: TGTGCCAGCAGTTATGGGAGGGGTAGGGCTGGCTACACCTTC. This gives the protein CASSYGRGRAGYTF. This sequence joins TRBV6-5 and TRBJ1-2, with D possibly TRBD1 on 5 matching bases. The CDR3 length is 14 residues. V was pared by 3 bases and J by 7 bases, with 15 bases between. From germline, CDR1 is MNHEY and CDR2 SVGAGI.